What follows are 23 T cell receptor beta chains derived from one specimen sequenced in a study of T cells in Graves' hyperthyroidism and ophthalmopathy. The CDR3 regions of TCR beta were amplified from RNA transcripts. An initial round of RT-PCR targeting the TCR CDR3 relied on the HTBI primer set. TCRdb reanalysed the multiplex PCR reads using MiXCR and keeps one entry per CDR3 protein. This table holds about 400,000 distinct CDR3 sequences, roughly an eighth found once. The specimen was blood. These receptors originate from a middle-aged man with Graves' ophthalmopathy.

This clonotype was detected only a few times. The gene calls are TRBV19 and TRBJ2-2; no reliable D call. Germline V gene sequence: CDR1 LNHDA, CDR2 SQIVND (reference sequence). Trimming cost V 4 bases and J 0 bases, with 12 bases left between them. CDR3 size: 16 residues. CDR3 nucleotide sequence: TGTGCCAGTAGTACAAGCCCTAGTTCGAACACCGGGGAGCTGTTTTTT. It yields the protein CASSTSPSSNTGELFF.

CDR3 DNA: TGTGCCAGCAGCACTACGGGCAATCAGCCCCAGCATTTT. Translated: CASSTTGNQPQHF. The V call is TRBV7-8, the J call TRBJ1-5; D gene ambiguous. This CDR3 has 13 amino acids. Trimming removed 5 bases from V and 2 bases from J, with 7 bases in between. Germline CDR1 is SGHVS and CDR2 is FQNEAQ.

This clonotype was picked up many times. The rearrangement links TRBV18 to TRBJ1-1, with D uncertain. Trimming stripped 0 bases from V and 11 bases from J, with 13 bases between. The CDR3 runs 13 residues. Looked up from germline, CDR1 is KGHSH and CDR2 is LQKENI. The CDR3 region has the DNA TGTGCCAGCTCACCACCAGGTGCTACCGGGGCTTTCTTT. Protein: CASSPPGATGAFF. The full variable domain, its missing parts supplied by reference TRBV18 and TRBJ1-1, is NAGVMQNPRHLVRRRGQEARLRCSPMKGHSHVYWYRQLPEEGLKFMVYLQKENIIDESGMPKERFSAEFPKEGPSILRIQQVVRGDSAAYFCASSPPGATGAFFGQGTRLTVV.

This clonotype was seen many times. In DNA, the CDR3 is TGTGCCAGCAGCCGAGCAGGGCGGTTACCCTACGAGCAGTACTTC. It translates to CASSRAGRLPYEQYF. The rearrangement joins TRBV6-1 to TRBJ2-7; maybe TRBD1 (5 bases). Germline CDR1 reads MNHNS; CDR2 reads SASEGT. This CDR3 has 15 residues. Trimming removed 6 bases at V and 2 bases at J, with 17 bases between.

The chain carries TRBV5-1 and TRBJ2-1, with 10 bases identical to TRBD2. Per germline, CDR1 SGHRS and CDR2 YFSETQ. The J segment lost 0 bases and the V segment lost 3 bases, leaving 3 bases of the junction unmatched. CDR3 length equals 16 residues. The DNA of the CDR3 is TGCGCCAGCAGCTCAGCTAGCGGGAGCTCCTACAATGAGCAGTTCTTC. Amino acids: CASSSASGSSYNEQFF. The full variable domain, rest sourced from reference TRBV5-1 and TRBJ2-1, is KAGVTQTPRYLIKTRGQQVTLSCSPISGHRSVSWYQQTPGQGLQFLFEYFSETQRNKGNFPGRFSGRQFSNSRSEMNVSTLELGDSALYLCASSSASGSSYNEQFFGPGTRLTVL.

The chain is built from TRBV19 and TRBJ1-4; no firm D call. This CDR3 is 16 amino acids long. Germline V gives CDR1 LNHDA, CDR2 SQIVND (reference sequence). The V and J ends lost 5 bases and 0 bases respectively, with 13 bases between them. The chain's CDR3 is CASSRPSSSTNEKLFF. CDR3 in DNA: TGTGCCAGTAGTCGACCCTCTTCCTCAACTAATGAAAAACTGTTTTTT. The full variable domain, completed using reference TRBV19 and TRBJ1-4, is DGGITQSPKYLFRKEGQNVTLSCEQNLNHDAMYWYRQDPGQGLRLIYYSQIVNDFQKGDIAEGYSVSREKKESFPLTVTSAQKNPTAFYLCASSRPSSSTNEKLFFGSGTQLSVL.

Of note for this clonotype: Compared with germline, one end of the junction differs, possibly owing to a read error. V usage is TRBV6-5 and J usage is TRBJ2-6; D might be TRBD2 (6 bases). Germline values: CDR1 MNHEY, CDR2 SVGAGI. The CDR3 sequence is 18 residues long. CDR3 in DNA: TGTGCCACCAGTTCACTAGCCGGTTTAAACTCTGGGGCCAACGTCCTGACTTTC. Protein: CATSSLAGLNSGANVLTF.

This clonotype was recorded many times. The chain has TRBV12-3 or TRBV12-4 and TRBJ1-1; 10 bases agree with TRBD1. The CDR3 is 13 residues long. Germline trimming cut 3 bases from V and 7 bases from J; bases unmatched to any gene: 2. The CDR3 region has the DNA TGTGCCAGCAGTTTGGGACAGGGGTTTGAAGCTTTCTTT. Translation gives CASSLGQGFEAFF.

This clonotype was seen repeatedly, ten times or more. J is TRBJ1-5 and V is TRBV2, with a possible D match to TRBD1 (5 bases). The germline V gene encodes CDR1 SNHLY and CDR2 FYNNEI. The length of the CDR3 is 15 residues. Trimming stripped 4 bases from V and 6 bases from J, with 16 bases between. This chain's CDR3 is CASSGGRHRVQPQHF. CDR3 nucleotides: TGTGCCAGCAGTGGGGGGAGGCACAGAGTTCAGCCCCAGCATTTT.

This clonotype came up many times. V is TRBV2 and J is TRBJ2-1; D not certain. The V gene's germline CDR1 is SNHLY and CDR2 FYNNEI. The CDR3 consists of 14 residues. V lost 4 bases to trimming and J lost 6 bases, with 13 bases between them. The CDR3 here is CASSVKADTNEQFF. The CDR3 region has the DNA TGTGCCAGCAGTGTAAAGGCGGATACCAATGAGCAGTTCTTC.

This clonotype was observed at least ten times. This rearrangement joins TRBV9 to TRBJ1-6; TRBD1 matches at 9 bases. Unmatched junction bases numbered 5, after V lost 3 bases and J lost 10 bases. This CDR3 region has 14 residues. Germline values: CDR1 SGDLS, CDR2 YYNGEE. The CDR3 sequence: CASSGNRGQSPLHF. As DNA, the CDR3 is TGTGCCAGCAGCGGTAACAGGGGGCAATCACCCCTCCACTTT.

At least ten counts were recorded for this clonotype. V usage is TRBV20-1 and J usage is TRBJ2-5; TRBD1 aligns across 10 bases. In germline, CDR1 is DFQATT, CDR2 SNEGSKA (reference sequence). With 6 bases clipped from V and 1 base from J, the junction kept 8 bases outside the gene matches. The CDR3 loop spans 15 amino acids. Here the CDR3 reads CSAAAGTGVQETQYF. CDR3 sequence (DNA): TGCAGTGCCGCAGCCGGGACAGGGGTCCAAGAGACCCAGTACTTC.

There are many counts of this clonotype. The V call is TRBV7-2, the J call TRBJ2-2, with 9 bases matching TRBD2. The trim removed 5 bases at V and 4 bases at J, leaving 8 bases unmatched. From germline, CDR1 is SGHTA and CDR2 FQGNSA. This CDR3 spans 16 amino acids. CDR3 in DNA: TGTGCCAGCAGCCAAGGGTTAGCGGGAGTCACCGGGGAGCTGTTTTTT. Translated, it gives CASSQGLAGVTGELFF.

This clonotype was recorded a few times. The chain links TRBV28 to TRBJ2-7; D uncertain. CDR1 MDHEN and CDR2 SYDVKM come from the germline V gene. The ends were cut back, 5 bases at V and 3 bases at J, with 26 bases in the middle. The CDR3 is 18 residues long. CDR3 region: CASSHGLSVAQSDYEQYF. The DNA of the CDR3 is TGTGCCAGCAGTCATGGCTTGAGTGTTGCGCAGTCAGACTACGAGCAGTACTTC.

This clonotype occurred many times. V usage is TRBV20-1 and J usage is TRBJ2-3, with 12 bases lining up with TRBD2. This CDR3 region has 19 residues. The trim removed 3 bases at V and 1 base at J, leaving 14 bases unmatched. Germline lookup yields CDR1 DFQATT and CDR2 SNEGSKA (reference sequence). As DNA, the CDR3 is TGCAGTGCTAGCCCTATGACTAGCGGGAGTATTTTGGGCACAGATACGCAGTATTTT. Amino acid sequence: CSASPMTSGSILGTDTQYF.

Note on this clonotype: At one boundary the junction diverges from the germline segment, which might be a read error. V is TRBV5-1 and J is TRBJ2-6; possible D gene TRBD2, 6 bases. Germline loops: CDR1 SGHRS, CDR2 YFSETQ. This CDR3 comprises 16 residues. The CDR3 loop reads CASSLYGGSGANVLTF. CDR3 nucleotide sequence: TGTGCCAGCAGCTTGTACGGGGGCTCTGGGGCCAACGTCCTGACTTTC.

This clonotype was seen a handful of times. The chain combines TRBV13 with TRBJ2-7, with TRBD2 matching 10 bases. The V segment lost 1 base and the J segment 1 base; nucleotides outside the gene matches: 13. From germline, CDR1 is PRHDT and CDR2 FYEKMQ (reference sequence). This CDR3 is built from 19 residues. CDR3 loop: CASSLVRSRLAGGSYEQYF. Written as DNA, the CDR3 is TGTGCCAGCAGCTTAGTAAGGAGCCGATTAGCGGGAGGTTCCTACGAGCAGTACTTC.

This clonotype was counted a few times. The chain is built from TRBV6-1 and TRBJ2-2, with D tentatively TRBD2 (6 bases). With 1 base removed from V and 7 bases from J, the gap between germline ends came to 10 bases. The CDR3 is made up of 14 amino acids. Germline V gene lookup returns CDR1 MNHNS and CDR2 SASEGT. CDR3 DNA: TGTGCCAGCAGTGAAGGGGGAGGACACGGGGAGCTGTTTTTT. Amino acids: CASSEGGGHGELFF.

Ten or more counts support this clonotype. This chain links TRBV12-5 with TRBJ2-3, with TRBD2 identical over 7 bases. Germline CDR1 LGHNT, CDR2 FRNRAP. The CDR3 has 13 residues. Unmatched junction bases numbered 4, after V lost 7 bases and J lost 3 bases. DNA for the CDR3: TGTGCTAGTGCCTCGGGAGGAACAGATACGCAGTATTTT. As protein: CASASGGTDTQYF.

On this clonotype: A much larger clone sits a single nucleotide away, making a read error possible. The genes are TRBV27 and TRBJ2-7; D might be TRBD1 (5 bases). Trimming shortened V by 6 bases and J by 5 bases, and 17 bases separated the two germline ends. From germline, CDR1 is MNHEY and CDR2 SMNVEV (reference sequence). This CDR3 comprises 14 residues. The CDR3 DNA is TGTGCCAGCAGAGAATATCTAGGGGTGAACGAGCAGTACTTC. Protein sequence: CASREYLGVNEQYF.

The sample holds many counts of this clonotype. The CDR3 sequence: CASSSPSGVHEQYF. The CDR3 DNA sequence: TGTGCCAGCAGCTCCCCTAGCGGGGTCCACGAGCAGTACTTC. V usage is TRBV7-2 and J usage is TRBJ2-7; 9 nucleotides match TRBD2. Germline V gives CDR1 SGHTA, CDR2 FQGNSA. V gave up 4 bases and J gave up 5 bases; unmatched junction bases: 6. CDR3 length: 14 residues. The variable domain in full, completed from reference TRBV7-2 and TRBJ2-7, reads GAGVSQSPSNKVTEKGKDVELRCDPISGHTALYWYRQSLGQGLEFLIYFQGNSAPDKSGLPSDRFSAERTGGSVSTLTIQRTQQEDSAVYLCASSSPSGVHEQYFGPGTRLTVT.

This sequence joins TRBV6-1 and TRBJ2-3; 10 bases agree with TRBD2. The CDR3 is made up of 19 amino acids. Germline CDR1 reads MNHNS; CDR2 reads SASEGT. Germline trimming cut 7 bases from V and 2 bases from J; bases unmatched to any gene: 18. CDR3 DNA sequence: TGTGCCAGCACTCCTGGCATCCAGAGCGGGAGGGCCCACACAGATACGCAGTATTTT. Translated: CASTPGIQSGRAHTDTQYF.

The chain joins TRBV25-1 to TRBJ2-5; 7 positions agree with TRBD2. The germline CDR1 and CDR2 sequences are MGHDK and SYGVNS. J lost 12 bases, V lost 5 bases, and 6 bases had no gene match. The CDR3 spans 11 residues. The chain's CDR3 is CASSLRGSEYF. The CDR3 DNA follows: TGTGCCAGCAGTTTGCGGGGGAGTGAGTACTTC.